This entry lists 14 T cell receptor beta chains sequenced from one sample in a study of T cell changes during pregnancy in multiple sclerosis. Data came from immunoSEQ multiplex PCR; TCRdb stores just in-frame clones and leaves some out. The repertoire consists of 38,000 or so clones, with 94% occurring once and the leading ten covering approximately 0.41%. This specimen consisted of CD4+ T cells from peripheral blood mononuclear cells, obtained in the second trimester of pregnancy. The receptors shown here come from a female donor with multiple sclerosis, enrolled in a pregnancy study.

The rearrangement joins TRBV2 to TRBJ1-5; D gene ambiguous. V was cut by 4 bases and J by 3 bases, with 13 bases left in between. This CDR3 comprises 15 residues. The germline V gene has CDR1 SNHLY and CDR2 FYNNEI. CDR3 in amino acids: CASSASDSFNQPQHF. The CDR3 DNA is TGTGCCAGCAGTGCCTCGGATAGCTTCAATCAGCCCCAGCATTTT. Combining the CDR3 with reference TRBV2 and TRBJ1-5 gives the whole variable domain EPEVTQTPSHQVTQMGQEVILRCVPISNHLYFYWYRQILGQKVEFLVSFYNNEISEKSEIFDDQFSVERPDGSNFTLKIRSTKLEDSAMYFCASSASDSFNQPQHFGDGTRLSIL.

The chain joins TRBV13 to TRBJ1-5; a possible D gene is TRBD1 (5 bases). V shed 0 bases and J shed 1 base, with 22 bases lying between them. This CDR3 contains 20 residues. Germline CDR1 reads PRHDT; CDR2 reads FYEKMQ (reference sequence). This CDR3 is CASSLGMGGTGPLSNQPQHF. CDR3 DNA sequence: TGTGCCAGCAGCTTAGGAATGGGGGGTACGGGACCTCTAAGCAATCAGCCCCAGCATTTT.

The V and J genes are TRBV6-6 and TRBJ2-1, with 7 bases lining up with TRBD2. Germline CDR1 reads MNHNY; CDR2 reads SVGAGI (reference sequence). V lost 0 bases to trimming and J lost 2 bases; unmatched junction nucleotides: 4. CDR3 size: 16 residues. CDR3 sequence: CASSYSASGTYNEQFF. Here the CDR3 DNA reads TGTGCCAGCAGTTACTCTGCTAGCGGAACCTACAATGAGCAGTTCTTC.

V is TRBV19 and J is TRBJ1-5; D remains unclear. V was shortened by 5 bases and J by 5 bases, with 7 bases between the two germline ends. The germline V gene encodes CDR1 LNHDA and CDR2 SQIVND (reference sequence). This CDR3 region has 12 residues. The CDR3 DNA follows: TGTGCCAGTAGTTCGAGAGATCAGCCCCAGCATTTT. It codes for CASSSRDQPQHF.

The gene calls are TRBV6-5 and TRBJ2-7; D unresolved. This CDR3 has 13 amino acids. The germline CDR1 and CDR2 sequences are MNHEY and SVGAGI. The V end was cut by 0 bases, the J end by 3 bases, with 6 bases between. Here the CDR3 DNA reads TGTGCCAGCAGTTACTCGTCCAACTACGAGCAGTACTTC. Protein product: CASSYSSNYEQYF.

The chain carries TRBV5-8 and TRBJ2-7; TRBD1 aligns across 10 bases. The CDR3 spans 14 residues. Germline values: CDR1 SGHTS, CDR2 YDEGEE. V dropped 4 bases and J dropped 1; count of bases not matched to a gene: 2. This chain's CDR3 is CASSTGQGSYEQYF. CDR3 coding DNA: TGTGCCAGCAGCACGGGACAGGGGTCCTACGAGCAGTACTTC.

The rearrangement uses TRBV5-1 and TRBJ2-7, with TRBD1 matching over 7 bases. J was trimmed by 1 base and V by 0 bases; bases with no gene match: 4. The CDR3 covers 15 residues. Germline V gives CDR1 SGHRS, CDR2 YFSETQ. The CDR3 DNA reads TGCGCCAGCAGCTTGGGGGACAGCCTATCCTACGAGCAGTACTTC. This encodes CASSLGDSLSYEQYF.

The chain uses TRBV2 and TRBJ2-1, with TRBD1 identical over 8 bases. CDR3 length: 13 amino acids. V lost 4 bases to trimming and J lost 8 bases; unmatched junction nucleotides: 4. Germline V CDR1 and CDR2: SNHLY, FYNNEI. In nucleotides, the CDR3 is TGTGCCAGCAGTGGTCAGGGGGCCTATGAGCAGTTCTTC. As protein: CASSGQGAYEQFF.

V usage is TRBV28 and J usage is TRBJ2-1, with D perhaps TRBD2 (7 bases). The CDR3 covers 16 residues. Trimming pared 5 bases from V and 0 bases from J, leaving 14 bases between. In germline, CDR1 is MDHEN, CDR2 SYDVKM. The CDR3 region is CASSRGRGSSYNEQFF. CDR3 DNA sequence: TGTGCCAGCAGTCGGGGGCGGGGGAGCTCCTACAATGAGCAGTTCTTC.

V and J are TRBV6-5 and TRBJ1-1, with 7 bases fitting TRBD1. V shed 4 bases and J 8 bases; nucleotides not matched to a gene: 10. The CDR3 extends over 14 amino acids. The V gene's germline CDR1 is MNHEY and CDR2 SVGAGI. In DNA, the CDR3 is TGTGCCAGCAGTTCACGAGGCGACAGGGACGAAGCTTTCTTT. Protein sequence: CASSSRGDRDEAFF.

The V and J genes are TRBV4-1 and TRBJ1-2; 7 bases match TRBD1. Germline values: CDR1 MGHRA, CDR2 YSYEKL. CDR3 size: 17 residues. V gave up 0 bases and J gave up 1 base; unmatched junction bases: 8. CDR3 in DNA: TGCGCCAGCAGCCAAGATCGATCGGCAGGGGGTAACTATGGCTACACCTTC. It specifies CASSQDRSAGGNYGYTF.

The CDR3 loop reads CASTLSRDSSYEQYF. CDR3 coding DNA: TGTGCCAGCACCCTCTCGCGGGACAGCTCCTACGAGCAGTACTTC. The chain links TRBV7-6 to TRBJ2-7, with D possibly TRBD1 on 7 matching bases. Trimming stripped 7 bases from V and 0 bases from J, with 16 bases between. Looked up from germline, CDR1 is SGHVS and CDR2 is FNYEAQ. The CDR3 runs to 15 residues.

This chain uses TRBV25-1 with TRBJ2-7; TRBD1 might be the D (6 bases). Trimming left V 8 bases short and J 0 bases short, with 17 bases between. CDR3 length: 15 amino acids. CDR1 and CDR2 from the germline V gene are MGHDK and SYGVNS. The CDR3 here is CASSDSSLYSYEQYF. Here the CDR3 DNA reads TGTGCCAGCTCGGACAGTTCACTTTACTCCTACGAGCAGTACTTC.

This chain uses TRBV9 with TRBJ1-4; TRBD1 matches 7 bases. Looked up from germline, CDR1 is SGDLS and CDR2 is YYNGEE. CDR3 size: 15 residues. The V and J ends lost 3 bases and 6 bases, in that order; junction bases with no gene match: 8. The CDR3 DNA reads as TGTGCCAGCAGCGGGGGGACAGCGATTTATGAAAAACTGTTTTTT. It codes for CASSGGTAIYEKLFF.